These 24 T cell receptor beta chains were all obtained from the same sample, sequenced in a study of shared clonotypes between healthy human individuals. Positive CCR7 selection of CD45RO-negative cells yielded the naive CD8 cells, and terminally differentiated effector memory CD45RA+ cells were excluded. TCRdb's copy holds only in-frame clones and misses some; the assay was immunoSEQ multiplex PCR. This sample has approximately 590,000 clones, with 95% to 96% found just once. Source material: naive CD8+ T cells sorted from blood. These receptors all stem from a woman aged 25 to 39 in good health.

The V gene is TRBV27, the J gene TRBJ2-3; TRBD2 aligns across 7 bases. There are 19 residues in the CDR3. The germline V gene encodes CDR1 MNHEY and CDR2 SMNVEV (reference sequence). Unmatched junction bases numbered 19, after V lost 2 bases and J lost 5 bases. CDR3 nucleotide sequence: TGTGCCAGCAGTTTAGGACCAAGAGTGGGCGGGAGTTCTGTAGATACGCAGTATTTT. Translated, it gives CASSLGPRVGGSSVDTQYF.

This clone was observed a few times. The chain links TRBV6-1 to TRBJ1-2, with D possibly TRBD1 on 5 matching bases. V lost 7 bases and J lost 2, with 17 bases in between. This CDR3 is 15 amino acids long. Germline CDR1 reads MNHNS; CDR2 reads SASEGT. The CDR3 region has the DNA TGTGCCAGCAACCCTTCCCAGGACACGAACTATGGCTACACCTTC. Protein: CASNPSQDTNYGYTF.

The genes are TRBV13 and TRBJ2-7; TRBD2 might be the D (6 bases). CDR1 is PRHDT and CDR2 is FYEKMQ in the germline V gene (reference sequence). Trimming took 3 bases from V and 3 from J, leaving 15 bases between them. The CDR3 covers 15 residues. In DNA form, the CDR3 reads TGTGCCAGCAGCTTTTCTGGGACTCCACACTACGAGCAGTACTTC. Translation: CASSFSGTPHYEQYF.

This chain connects TRBV11-2 to TRBJ1-1; D remains ambiguous. The germline gives CDR1 SGHAT, CDR2 FQNNGV. The length of the CDR3 is 14 residues. Trimming shortened V by 3 bases and J by 4 bases, and 12 bases separated the two germline ends. CDR3 residues: CASSFASTGTEAFF. The CDR3 nucleotides read TGTGCCAGCAGCTTCGCTTCGACCGGCACTGAAGCTTTCTTT.

The J gene is TRBJ1-1, the V gene TRBV6-5; 10 bases fit TRBD1. With V trimmed by 4 bases and J by 0 bases, 5 bases remained unmatched. The V gene's germline CDR1 is MNHEY and CDR2 SVGAGI. This CDR3 comprises 16 residues. The CDR3 sequence is CASSSGTGVMNTEAFF. DNA for the CDR3: TGTGCCAGCAGTTCCGGGACAGGGGTCATGAACACTGAAGCTTTCTTT.

The rearrangement joins TRBV27 to TRBJ1-3; D gene ambiguous. Germline V gives CDR1 MNHEY, CDR2 SMNVEV (reference sequence). This CDR3 region has 16 residues. V was shortened by 0 bases and J by 3 bases, with 12 bases between the two germline ends. CDR3 residues: CASSLSVPAFGNTIYF. In DNA form, the CDR3 reads TGTGCCAGCAGTTTATCGGTGCCAGCTTTTGGAAACACCATATATTTT.

The genes are TRBV7-8 and TRBJ2-7; D is perhaps TRBD2 (6 bases). V was cut by 4 bases and J by 0 bases, with 10 bases left in between. The CDR3 spans 14 residues. Germline CDR1 is SGHVS and CDR2 is FQNEAQ. CDR3 sequence (DNA): TGTGCCAGCAGCTCGAGACTAGACTCCTACGAGCAGTACTTC. Translation: CASSSRLDSYEQYF.

The chain is built from TRBV28 and TRBJ2-7, with 13 bases matching TRBD2. Germline V lookup: CDR1 MDHEN, CDR2 SYDVKM. J lost 4 bases, V lost 5 bases, and 5 bases had no gene match. CDR3 size: 15 residues. CDR3 residues: CASSPGLAGVYEQYF. For the CDR3, the DNA is TGTGCCAGCAGTCCAGGACTAGCGGGAGTATACGAGCAGTACTTC. Full variable domain (remainder filled in from reference TRBV28 and TRBJ2-7): DVKVTQSSRYLVKRTGEKVFLECVQDMDHENMFWYRQDPGLGLRLIYFSYDVKMKEKGDIPEGYSVSREKKERFSLILESASTNQTSMYLCASSPGLAGVYEQYFGPGTRLTVT.

Note on this clone: Other nucleotide sequences in the sample specify the same CDR3. The chain carries TRBV27 and TRBJ2-5; D may be TRBD1 (6 bases). The CDR3 length is 14 residues. Trimming left V 1 base short and J 5 bases short, with 11 bases between. In germline, CDR1 is MNHEY, CDR2 SMNVEV (reference sequence). The DNA of the CDR3 is TGTGCCAGCAGTTTATGGGCCAGGGGCGAGACCCAGTACTTC. Translation gives CASSLWARGETQYF.

This sequence joins TRBV28 and TRBJ2-5; the match to TRBD1 covers 8 bases. The last part of the DNA fits TRBJ2-7 better; the J call may be wrong. The CDR3 is 13 residues long. Germline loops: CDR1 MDHEN, CDR2 SYDVKM. In DNA, the CDR3 is TGTGCCAGCAGTTTCGCAGGGGGCGTCGAGCAGTACTTC. Translating it yields CASSFAGGVEQYF.

This sequence joins TRBV15 and TRBJ2-2, with 7 bases lining up with TRBD1. Germline loops: CDR1 LNHNV, CDR2 YYDKDF (reference sequence). CDR3 length: 15 residues. After removal of 2 bases from V and 6 bases from J, the junction contained 6 bases not matched to a gene. CDR3: CATSRLDRVAGELFF. The CDR3 DNA sequence: TGTGCCACCAGCAGATTAGACAGGGTTGCCGGGGAGCTGTTTTTT.

This chain uses TRBV2 with TRBJ2-7, with 10 bases aligning to TRBD2. V trimming: 4 bases; J trimming: 2 bases; junction bases outside the gene matches: 2. The CDR3 contains 14 residues. The germline V gene has CDR1 SNHLY and CDR2 FYNNEI. In DNA, the CDR3 is TGTGCCAGCAGTGGGACTAGCGGAGCCTACGAGCAGTACTTC. Its protein is CASSGTSGAYEQYF.

With respect to this clone: The sample holds other DNA sequences that translate to the same CDR3. The chain carries TRBV27 and TRBJ2-7; 7 bases match TRBD2. CDR3 size: 15 residues. V dropped 0 bases and J dropped 4; count of bases not matched to a gene: 6. Germline CDR1 MNHEY, CDR2 SMNVEV (reference sequence). DNA for the CDR3: TGTGCCAGCAGTTTATCTAGCGGGCCCAGTTACGAGCAGTACTTC. Encoded protein: CASSLSSGPSYEQYF.

V and J are TRBV7-9 and TRBJ1-4; D possibly corresponds to TRBD1 (6 bases). V lost 5 bases to trimming and J lost 7 bases, with 17 bases between them. This CDR3 comprises 15 residues. The germline V gene has CDR1 SEHNR and CDR2 FQNEAQ (reference sequence). In nucleotides, the CDR3 is TGTGCCAGCAGCACATGGACAGAAGGGTTTGAAAAACTGTTTTTT. This translates into CASSTWTEGFEKLFF. The whole variable domain, remainder taken from reference TRBV7-9 and TRBJ1-4, is DTGVSQNPRHKITKRGQNVTFRCDPISEHNRLYWYRQTLGQGPEFLTYFQNEAQLEKSRLLSDRFSAERPKGSFSTLEIQRTEQGDSAMYLCASSTWTEGFEKLFFGSGTQLSVL.

The rearrangement joins TRBV9 to TRBJ2-7; D not resolved. Trimming pared 2 bases from V and 2 bases from J, leaving 11 bases between. The CDR3 loop spans 14 amino acids. Germline CDR1 reads SGDLS; CDR2 reads YYNGEE. This CDR3 reads CASSVDGTPYEQYF. CDR3 nucleotides: TGTGCCAGCAGCGTTGACGGAACCCCCTACGAGCAGTACTTC.

This clone has only one observation. The V gene is TRBV12-5, the J gene TRBJ2-1; a possible D gene is TRBD1 (6 bases). V was shortened by 0 bases and J by 8 bases, with 20 bases between the two germline ends. CDR1 and CDR2 (germline): LGHNT, FRNRAP. The CDR3 runs 17 residues. The CDR3 bases are TGTGCTAGTGGTTTGGTACTTGCCCCGACACAGGGCTATGAGCAGTTCTTC. Translation: CASGLVLAPTQGYEQFF.

The chain has TRBV4-1 and TRBJ2-7; 7 bases map to TRBD2. With V trimmed by 4 bases and J by 1 base, 4 bases remained unmatched. Germline V CDR1 and CDR2: MGHRA, YSYEKL. This CDR3 spans 14 amino acids. CDR3 in DNA: TGCGCCAGCAGCCGGGTGGGGGGGTCCTACGAGCAGTACTTC. Amino acids: CASSRVGGSYEQYF.

The rearrangement links TRBV27 to TRBJ2-7; unclear D gene. The CDR3 is 16 amino acids. V was trimmed by 4 bases and J by 0 bases, leaving 16 bases between them. Germline V gene lookup returns CDR1 MNHEY and CDR2 SMNVEV (reference sequence). In nucleotides, the CDR3 is TGTGCCAGCAGTTCCTCCTCTGGAGAGATCTCCTACGAGCAGTACTTC. Protein: CASSSSSGEISYEQYF.

This clone appeared a single time. The chain uses TRBV5-4 and TRBJ1-2, with 9 bases lining up with TRBD1. This CDR3 has 14 amino acids. Germline CDR1 is SGHNT and CDR2 is YYREEE (reference sequence). Trimming at V came to 5 bases and at J to 8 bases, leaving 10 bases not matched to a gene. The CDR3 sequence is CASRETGTGHGYTF. The CDR3 DNA reads as TGTGCCAGCAGAGAGACCGGGACAGGGCACGGCTACACCTTC.

The chain couples TRBV11-2 to TRBJ2-7; no clear D gene. The CDR3 contains 13 residues. Trimming left V 5 bases short and J 6 bases short, with 14 bases between. Germline CDR1 and CDR2: SGHAT and FQNNGV. The CDR3 coding sequence is TGTGCCAGCAGCCCTGGAACGGTCCCCGAGCAGTACTTC. Residues: CASSPGTVPEQYF.

The gene calls are TRBV10-1 and TRBJ1-1, with D tentatively TRBD1 (5 bases). V lost 4 bases and J lost 0, with 12 bases in between. CDR1 and CDR2 (germline): WNHNN, SYGVQD (reference sequence). This CDR3 region has 15 residues. The DNA for the CDR3 is TGCGCCAGCAGTGGTGGGGACCGAATGAACACTGAAGCTTTCTTT. This codes for CASSGGDRMNTEAFF.

As regards this clone: Other DNA sequences in this specimen translate into the identical CDR3. The chain has TRBV27 and TRBJ2-2; D gene unclear. The V end lost 6 bases, the J end lost 4 bases, and 3 bases lay between the germline ends. The CDR3 runs to 11 residues. Germline values: CDR1 MNHEY, CDR2 SMNVEV (reference sequence). CDR3 nucleotides: TGTGCCAGCAGCTCCACCGGGGAGCTGTTTTTT. Translating gives CASSSTGELFF.

This clone was seen just once. The V call is TRBV11-2, the J call TRBJ2-5, with 8 bases lining up with TRBD1. V was pared by 4 bases and J by 4 bases, with 5 bases of the junction left unmatched. The germline V gene encodes CDR1 SGHAT and CDR2 FQNNGV. The CDR3 runs 14 residues. The CDR3 DNA reads as TGTGCCAGCAGCTCAGGACAGGGTACAGAGACCCAGTACTTC. Translated, it gives CASSSGQGTETQYF. The full variable domain, completed using reference TRBV11-2 and TRBJ2-5, is EAGVAQSPRYKIIEKRQSVAFWCNPISGHATLYWYQQILGQGPKLLIQFQNNGVVDDSQLPKDRFSAERLKGVDSTLKIQPAKLEDSAVYLCASSSGQGTETQYFGPGTRLLVL.

V usage is TRBV28 and J usage is TRBJ2-7, with 8 bases lining up with TRBD2. Unmatched junction bases numbered 11, after V lost 9 bases and J lost 4 bases. The CDR3 runs to 14 residues. In germline, CDR1 is MDHEN, CDR2 SYDVKM. This chain's CDR3 is CASRPAGENYEQYF. The CDR3, as DNA: TGTGCCAGTCGCCCAGCGGGAGAGAATTACGAGCAGTACTTC.